This T cell receptor beta chain was sequenced in a study of liver allograft versus peripheral blood T cells. Across the study: Transplanted livers and recipients' peripheral blood had their T cell receptor repertoires compared. Study-wide results and caveats: Reportedly, the T cell receptor repertoires present inside liver allografts differed from those in peripheral blood.

Germline V gene sequence: CDR1 SEHNR, CDR2 FQNEAQ (reference sequence). This CDR3 is built from 12 residues. V lost 1 base to trimming and J lost 5 bases, with 3 bases between them. TCRdb itself ran the reads through MiXCR, one entry per CDR3 protein. The table has 740 or so distinct CDR3 sequences, roughly 15% seen once; the top ten hold 40%. This clonotype is labeled medium-sized. Its antigen is as yet unknown. The receptor's source is a human patient who had a liver transplant. Some T cells here may be from the graft donor. V is TRBV7-9 and J is TRBJ2-1, with D unclear. CDR3 loop: CASSLGNNEQFF. The CDR3 coding sequence is TGTGCCAGCAGCTTAGGCAACAATGAGCAGTTCTTC.